This TCR beta chain originates from a study of cytomegalovirus exposure and HLA in healthy donors. Separate from the roughly 700-subject first cohort was the approximately 130-subject validation cohort, to which the donors belonged. Only in-frame clones appear in the TCRdb table, and some are missing; sequencing was by immunoSEQ multiplex PCR. The sample has 150,000 to 200,000 clones, around nine tenths seen once; the top ten hold approximately 2.2%. The sequence came from a woman under 30 in good health and CMV-seronegative. Input material: PBMCs.

CDR3 in DNA: TGTGCCAGCCGTCGACAGTATCTGAGGGATACGCAGTATTTT. Its translation is CASRRQYLRDTQYF. This chain joins TRBV18 and TRBJ2-3, with TRBD1 as a possible D gene (5 bases). The CDR3 runs to 14 residues. Deletions cut 8 bases from V and 6 bases from J, with 18 bases between. Germline V gene sequence: CDR1 KGHSH, CDR2 LQKENI.